These T cell receptor beta chains were read from a single sample in a study of blood T cell repertoires in COVID-19. TCRdb's table, derived via immunoSEQ multiplex PCR, lists solely in-frame clones and lacks some. The repertoire holds roughly 150,000 clones, with approximately 90% as singletons. The sequenced material came from peripheral blood. All receptors derive from a woman in her 40s with acute or convalescent COVID-19. Each CDR3 is given with its conserved first and last residue. The D gene is left open where the match is weak. The size field is filled for only some rows; it gives once, few, many or a size class.

v_gene	len	j_gene	d_gene	abundance	CDR3aa	CDR3nt
TRBV18	14	TRBJ2-2	.	.	CASSPAGQSGELFF	TGTGCCAGCTCACCAGCTGGACAGTCCGGGGAGCTGTTTTTT
TRBV12-3/TRBV12-4	13	TRBJ2-1	TRBD2	.	CASSLASGRALLF	TGTGCCAGCAGTTTAGCTAGCGGGAGGGCCTTACTCTTC
TRBV12-3/TRBV12-4	13	TRBJ2-3	.	.	CASGLGGPDTQYF	TGTGCCAGCGGTTTGGGAGGTCCAGATACGCAGTATTTT
TRBV15	15	TRBJ2-5	TRBD2	.	CATSRMRGAIETQYF	TGTGCCACCAGCCGGATGCGGGGGGCGATCGAGACCCAGTACTTC
TRBV9	12	TRBJ2-1	.	.	CASSALQDEQFF	TGTGCCAGCAGCGCGTTACAGGATGAGCAGTTCTTC
TRBV5-4	14	TRBJ2-7	.	.	CASSLARFDNEQYF	TGTGCCAGCAGCTTGGCCAGATTTGACAACGAGCAGTACTTC
TRBV18	16	TRBJ1-1	.	.	CASSPVFPYTNTEAFF	TGTGCCAGCTCACCCGTCTTTCCTTACACGAACACTGAAGCTTTCTTT
TRBV29-1	23	TRBJ2-4	.	.	CSVEDRRLAGEATHILAKNIQYF	TGCAGCGTTGAAGATCGGCGGTTGGCAGGGGAAGCGACACATATCTTAGCCAAAAACATTCAGTACTTC
TRBV24-1	15	TRBJ2-7	TRBD1	.	CATSDAGQGRYEQYF	TGTGCCACCAGTGATGCGGGACAGGGCCGATACGAGCAGTACTTC
TRBV18	15	TRBJ1-5	.	.	CASSPEWGDNQPQHF	TGTGCCAGCTCACCGGAGTGGGGGGACAATCAGCCCCAGCATTTT
TRBV7-6	14	TRBJ1-6	.	few	CASSWSENNSPLHF	TGTGCCAGCAGCTGGTCAGAAAATAATTCACCCCTCCACTTT
TRBV7-4	18	TRBJ2-7	.	.	CASSLVINGTTISYEQYF	TGTGCCAGCAGCTTAGTTATTAATGGGACAACAATTTCCTACGAGCAGTACTTC
TRBV18	19	TRBJ2-5	.	.	CASSPPVISRVWGQETQYF	TGTGCCAGCTCACCACCGGTTATCTCCAGGGTTTGGGGACAAGAGACCCAGTACTTC
TRBV7-8	15	TRBJ2-5	.	.	CASSATGSGPETQYF	TGTGCCAGCAGCGCTACCGGGAGCGGGCCTGAGACCCAGTACTTC
TRBV19	17	TRBJ1-2	TRBD1	once	CASSPLILDRGVYGYTF	TGTGCCAGTAGCCCCCTCATCCTGGACAGGGGCGTCTATGGCTACACCTTC
TRBV15	20	TRBJ1-5	TRBD1	.	CATSRRTGQAFYDSNQPQHF	TGTGCCACCAGCAGACGAACAGGACAGGCCTTTTACGATAGCAATCAGCCCCAGCATTTT
TRBV4-1	15	TRBJ1-5	TRBD1	.	CASSQTGTSNQPQHF	TGCGCCAGCAGCCAGACAGGGACTAGCAATCAGCCCCAGCATTTT
TRBV6-4	16	TRBJ2-1	.	.	CASSDSATSSYNEQFF	TGTGCCAGCAGTGACTCGGCTACTAGCTCCTACAATGAGCAGTTCTTC
TRBV14	17	TRBJ1-2	TRBD1	.	CASSHQRTGQVNYGYTF	TGTGCCAGCAGCCATCAAAGGACAGGCCAAGTAAACTATGGCTACACCTTC
TRBV12-3/TRBV12-4	11	TRBJ1-2	.	.	CASSLRGGYTF	TGTGCCAGCAGTTTGCGCGGTGGCTACACCTTC
TRBV6-6	14	TRBJ1-1	.	.	CASSLQAANTEAFF	TGTGCCAGCAGTTTGCAAGCCGCGAACACTGAAGCTTTCTTT
TRBV19	18	TRBJ2-1	TRBD2	.	CASSSRQGGLAAYNEQFF	TGTGCCAGTAGTAGCCGACAGGGTGGACTAGCGGCCTACAATGAGCAGTTCTTC
TRBV3-1/TRBV3-2	16	TRBJ2-2	.	once	CASSPLFSTQHGELFF	TGTGCCAGCAGCCCTCTATTCTCGACACAACATGGGGAGCTGTTTTTT
TRBV5-1	13	TRBJ2-3	.	.	CASSLSSTDTQYF	TGCGCCAGCAGCTTGTCTAGCACAGATACGCAGTATTTT
TRBV7-3	15	TRBJ2-2	TRBD1	.	CASSSQDRGAGELFF	TGTGCCAGCAGCTCCCAAGACAGGGGCGCGGGGGAGCTGTTTTTT
TRBV7-2	18	TRBJ2-2	.	.	CASTPSPTPTSFSGELFF	TGTGCCAGCACCCCATCCCCGACACCAACGTCCTTTTCCGGGGAGCTGTTTTTT
TRBV11-2	15	TRBJ1-2	TRBD1	.	CASSLTPGQFRGYTF	TGTGCCAGCAGCTTAACCCCGGGACAGTTCCGAGGCTACACCTTC